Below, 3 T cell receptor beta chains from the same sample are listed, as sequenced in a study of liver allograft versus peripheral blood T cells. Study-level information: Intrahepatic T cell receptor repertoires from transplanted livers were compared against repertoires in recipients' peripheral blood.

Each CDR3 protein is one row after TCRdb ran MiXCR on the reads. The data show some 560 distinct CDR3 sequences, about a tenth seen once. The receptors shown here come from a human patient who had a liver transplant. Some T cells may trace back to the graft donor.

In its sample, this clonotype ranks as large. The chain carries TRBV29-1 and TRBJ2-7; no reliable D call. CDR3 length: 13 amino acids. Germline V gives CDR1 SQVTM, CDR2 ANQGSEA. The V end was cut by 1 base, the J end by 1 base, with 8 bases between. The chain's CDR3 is CSVEGVVSYEQYF. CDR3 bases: TGCAGCGTTGAAGGTGTTGTATCCTACGAGCAGTACTTC.

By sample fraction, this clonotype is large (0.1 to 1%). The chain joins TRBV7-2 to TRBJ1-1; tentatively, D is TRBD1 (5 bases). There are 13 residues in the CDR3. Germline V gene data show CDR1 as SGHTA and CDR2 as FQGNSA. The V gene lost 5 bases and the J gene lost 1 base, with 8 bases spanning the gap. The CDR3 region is CASSQDRNTEAFF. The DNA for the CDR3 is TGTGCCAGCAGCCAAGACAGGAACACTGAAGCTTTCTTT.

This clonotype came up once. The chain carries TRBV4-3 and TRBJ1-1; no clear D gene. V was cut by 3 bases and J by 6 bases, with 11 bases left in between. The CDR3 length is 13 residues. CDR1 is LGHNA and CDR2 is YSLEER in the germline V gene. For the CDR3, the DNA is TGCGCCAGCAGCCACCTTAGGAGATCTGAAGCTTTCTTT. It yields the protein CASSHLRRSEAFF.